The 7 T cell receptor beta chains in this list originate from one sample, sequenced in a study of CD8+ T cells in alopecia areata. In each case, RNA was isolated and then reverse transcribed into cDNA as the sequencing template. Assay: immunoSEQ multiplex PCR; the TCRdb copy retains only in-frame clones and omits some. The sample consists of some 180,000 clones, over 55% of them appearing once. The sequences come from CD4+ T cells sorted from blood, collected at week 0. The receptors stem from a human donor with alopecia areata.

The chain uses TRBV5-6 and TRBJ2-5; 7 bases align to TRBD1. The V and J ends lost 1 base and 2 bases, in that order; junction bases with no gene match: 8. The CDR3 sequence is 16 residues long. Germline V gene data show CDR1 as SGHDT and CDR2 as YYEEEE. The CDR3: CASSLYGTETQETQYF. For the CDR3, the DNA is TGTGCCAGCAGCTTGTACGGGACAGAAACACAAGAGACCCAGTACTTC.

The J gene is TRBJ2-7, the V gene TRBV28, with D perhaps TRBD1 (6 bases). Germline CDR1 and CDR2: MDHEN and SYDVKM. This CDR3 is built from 14 residues. V shed 3 bases and J shed 2 bases, with 11 bases lying between them. CDR3 nucleotide sequence: TGTGCCAGCAGTTTCGGACAGCCCCCCTACGAGCAGTACTTC. It is translated as CASSFGQPPYEQYF. Combining the CDR3 with reference TRBV28 and TRBJ2-7 gives the whole variable domain DVKVTQSSRYLVKRTGEKVFLECVQDMDHENMFWYRQDPGLGLRLIYFSYDVKMKEKGDIPEGYSVSREKKERFSLILESASTNQTSMYLCASSFGQPPYEQYFGPGTRLTVT.

The V and J genes are TRBV29-1 and TRBJ1-1; tentative D call: TRBD1 (6 bases). Trimming removed 8 bases at V and 1 base at J, with 14 bases between. The germline gives CDR1 SQVTM, CDR2 ANQGSEA. The length of the CDR3 is 13 residues. The CDR3 DNA reads TGCAGCATAGTCGGACAGCCGAACACTGAAGCTTTCTTT. This gives the protein CSIVGQPNTEAFF.

This rearrangement joins TRBV7-9 to TRBJ2-5; D is possibly TRBD1 (5 bases). CDR1 and CDR2 from the germline V gene are SEHNR and FQNEAQ (reference sequence). This CDR3 contains 13 residues. V was trimmed by 4 bases and J by 6 bases, leaving 12 bases between them. CDR3 DNA sequence: TGTGCCAGCAGCTGGGGCGAGGAGAAGACCCAGTACTTC. Protein product: CASSWGEEKTQYF.

CDR3 DNA: TGTGCCAGCAGTGAAGTGGGGGACAACTCCTATGGCTACACCTTC. As protein: CASSEVGDNSYGYTF. The chain couples TRBV6-1 to TRBJ1-2, with a tentative D call TRBD1 (6 bases). CDR3 length: 15 amino acids. The ends were cut back, 1 base at V and 4 bases at J, with 13 bases in the middle. The germline gives CDR1 MNHNS, CDR2 SASEGT.

V and J are TRBV9 and TRBJ1-2; D is perhaps TRBD1 (5 bases). Trimming stripped 4 bases from V and 8 bases from J, with 27 bases between. Per the germline V gene, CDR1 is SGDLS and CDR2 is YYNGEE. CDR3 length equals 17 residues. This CDR3 is CASSPAKGGVFDGGYTF. In DNA form, the CDR3 reads TGTGCCAGCAGCCCCGCCAAGGGAGGGGTTTTTGATGGAGGCTACACCTTC. The complete variable domain, with remaining parts taken from reference TRBV9 and TRBJ1-2, reads DSGVTQTPKHLITATGQRVTLRCSPRSGDLSVYWYQQSLDQGLQFLIQYYNGEERAKGNILERFSAQQFPDLHSELNLSSLELGDSALYFCASSPAKGGVFDGGYTFGSGTRLTVV.

The CDR3 region has the DNA TGTGCCACCAAACAGGGACGCGTCTGGGATCAGCCCCAGCATTTT. Its protein product is CATKQGRVWDQPQHF. This rearrangement joins TRBV6-6 to TRBJ1-5, with D perhaps matching TRBD1 (6 bases). The CDR3 has 15 residues. The germline V and J ends were trimmed by 10 bases and 5 bases, with 21 bases remaining between them. CDR1 is MNHNY, CDR2 SVGAGI, per germline (reference sequence).